Below, one T cell receptor (beta chain) is given with its context. Germline lookup yields CDR1 SGDLS and CDR2 YYNGEE. V lost 1 base and J lost 3; bases outside the gene matches: 3. This CDR3 contains 14 residues. This sample stems from a study of blood T cell repertoires in COVID-19. Study summary: Some COVID-19 samples were acute and others convalescent; all came from the United States, Italy and Spain. From T cells, B-cell-depleted T cells, or PBMCs came the material, which was cDNA or gDNA.

Profiled with immunoSEQ multiplex PCR; TCRdb holds only in-frame clones, not every one. The data show 250,000 to 350,000 clones, with roughly 86% seen just once and roughly 12% held by the top ten. It was during active infection that Seattle patients were enrolled and then longitudinally followed. The TCR comes from a woman aged 30 to 39 with COVID-19, enrolled during active disease. Sequences were obtained from peripheral blood. This chain connects TRBV9 to TRBJ2-5; 7 bases line up with TRBD1. CDR3 in amino acids: CASSVRDREETQYF. DNA of the CDR3: TGTGCCAGCAGCGTACGAGACAGGGAAGAGACCCAGTACTTC.